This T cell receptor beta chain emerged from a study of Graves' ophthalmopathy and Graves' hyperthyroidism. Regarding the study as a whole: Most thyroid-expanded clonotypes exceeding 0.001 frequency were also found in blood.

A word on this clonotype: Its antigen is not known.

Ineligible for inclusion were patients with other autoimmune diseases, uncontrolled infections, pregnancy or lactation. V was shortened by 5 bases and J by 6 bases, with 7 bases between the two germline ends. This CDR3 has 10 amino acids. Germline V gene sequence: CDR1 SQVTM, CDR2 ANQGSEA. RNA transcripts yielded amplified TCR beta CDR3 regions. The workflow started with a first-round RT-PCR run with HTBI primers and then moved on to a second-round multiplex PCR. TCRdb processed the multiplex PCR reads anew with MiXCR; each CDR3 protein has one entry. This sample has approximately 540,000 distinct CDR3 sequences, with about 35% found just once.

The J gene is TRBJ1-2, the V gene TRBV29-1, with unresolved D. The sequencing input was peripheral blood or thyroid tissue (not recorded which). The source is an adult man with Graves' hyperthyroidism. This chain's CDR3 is CSVPRHGYTF. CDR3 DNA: TGCAGCGTTCCCCGGCATGGCTACACCTTC. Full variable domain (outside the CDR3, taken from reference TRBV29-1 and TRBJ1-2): SAVISQKPSRDICQRGTSLTIQCQVDSQVTMMFWYRQQPGQSLTLIATANQGSEATYESGFVIDKFPISRPNLTFSTLTVSNMSPEDSSIYLCSVPRHGYTFGSGTRLTVV.